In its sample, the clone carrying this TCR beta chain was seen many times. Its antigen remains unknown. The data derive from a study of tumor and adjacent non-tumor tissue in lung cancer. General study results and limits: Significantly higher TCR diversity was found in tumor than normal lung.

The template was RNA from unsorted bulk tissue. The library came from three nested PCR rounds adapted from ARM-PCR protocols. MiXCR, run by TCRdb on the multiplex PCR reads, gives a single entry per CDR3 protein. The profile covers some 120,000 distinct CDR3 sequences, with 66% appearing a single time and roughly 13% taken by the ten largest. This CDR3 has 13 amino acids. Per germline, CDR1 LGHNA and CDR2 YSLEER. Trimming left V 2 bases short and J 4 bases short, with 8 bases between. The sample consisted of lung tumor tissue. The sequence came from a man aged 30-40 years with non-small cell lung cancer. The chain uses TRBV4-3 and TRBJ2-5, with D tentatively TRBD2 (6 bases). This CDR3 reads CASSQSGGETQYF. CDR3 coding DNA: TGCGCCAGCAGCCAATCCGGGGGAGAGACCCAGTACTTC.